These T cell receptor beta chains were read from a single sample in a study of T cells after yellow fever vaccination. Each CDR3 protein is one row after TCRdb ran MiXCR on the 5' RACE reads. The sample holds about 310,000 distinct CDR3 sequences; approximately 3.8% are singletons and the top ten take roughly a quarter. The input for sequencing was PBMCs, taken on the day of the yellow fever booster vaccination. The receptors were gathered from a man aged 18 to 29 who received the YFV17D yellow fever vaccine. CDR3s include the opening cysteine and the closing phenylalanine or tryptophan. A D gene is named only where the DNA matches it firmly. The size entry is marked missing in some rows and otherwise reads once, few, many or a size class.

TRBJ2-1 TRBV6-5 - many CASRPTGGAYNEQFF TGTGCCAGCAGACCTACAGGGGGGGCCTACAATGAGCAGTTCTTC
TRBJ1-2 TRBV5-8 - - CASSFTGPYGYTF TGTGCCAGCAGCTTTACCGGGCCCTATGGCTACACCTTC
TRBJ2-3 TRBV5-1 TRBD1 many CASSSENRGASTDTQYF TGCGCCAGCAGCTCGGAGAACAGGGGCGCTAGCACAGATACGCAGTATTTT
TRBJ2-1 TRBV7-6 TRBD2 - CASSLLSGGGYNEQFF TGTGCCAGCAGCTTACTTAGCGGGGGGGGCTACAATGAGCAGTTCTTC
TRBJ2-2 TRBV6-5 - many CASTPGGYNTGELFF TGTGCCAGCACCCCAGGGGGGTATAACACCGGGGAGCTGTTTTTT
TRBJ1-6 TRBV12-3/TRBV12-4 - few CASSAVGSAASPLHF TGTGCCAGCAGTGCTGTAGGGTCGGCTGCGTCACCCCTCCACTTT
TRBJ2-1 TRBV20-1 - many CSARRELRGPDNEQFF TGCAGTGCCCGTCGAGAGTTGCGGGGCCCCGACAATGAGCAGTTCTTC
TRBJ2-5 TRBV7-8 - many CASELGGGSRTQYF TGTGCCAGCGAATTAGGGGGGGGAAGTCGGACCCAGTACTTC
TRBJ1-1 TRBV7-6 - many CASSPYKAGSTEAFF TGTGCCAGCAGCCCTTATAAAGCCGGGTCAACAGAAGCTTTCTTT
TRBJ1-2 TRBV27 - many CASRPVGRTGGYTF TGTGCCAGCAGACCTGTCGGACGGACGGGGGGCTACACCTTC
TRBJ1-2 TRBV10-3 TRBD1 many CAISGDRGDYGYTF TGTGCCATCAGTGGGGACAGGGGAGACTATGGCTACACCTTC
TRBJ2-3 TRBV4-3 - many CASSQDKGRGQYF TGCGCCAGCAGCCAAGATAAGGGCCGAGGCCAGTATTTT
TRBJ2-3 TRBV7-9 - many CASSPEGTDTQYF TGTGCCAGCAGCCCGGAAGGCACAGATACGCAGTATTTT
TRBJ1-1 TRBV20-1 - - CSARDPGRERAEAFF TGCAGTGCTAGAGACCCGGGGCGCGAGCGCGCTGAAGCTTTCTTT
TRBJ1-4 TRBV12-3/TRBV12-4 - - CASSLGDEKLFF TGTGCCAGCAGTTTAGGGGATGAAAAACTGTTTTTT
TRBJ1-5 TRBV12-3/TRBV12-4 - many CASSLERAQPQHF TGTGCCAGCAGTTTAGAGAGAGCTCAGCCCCAGCATTTT
TRBJ1-1 TRBV6-2/TRBV6-3 - - CASTPDGGVATEAFF TGTGCCAGCACCCCGGACGGAGGGGTGGCCACTGAAGCTTTCTTT
TRBJ2-6 TRBV7-2 - many CASSLQYSSGANVLTF TGTGCCAGCAGCTTACAATACAGCTCTGGGGCCAACGTCCTGACTTTC
TRBJ1-1 TRBV10-3 - many CAISELSENTEAFF TGTGCCATCAGTGAACTCAGTGAGAACACTGAAGCTTTCTTT
TRBJ2-4 TRBV7-2 - - CASSFGEDPPHF TGTGCCAGCAGCTTTGGGGAGGACCCCCCTCACTTC
TRBJ1-1 TRBV4-1 TRBD1 - CASSPRDRDNTEAFF TGCGCCAGCAGCCCTCGGGACAGGGACAACACTGAAGCTTTCTTT
TRBJ2-1 TRBV4-3 - many CASSQDFPGRNYNEQFF TGCGCCAGCAGCCAAGACTTCCCGGGACGTAACTACAATGAGCAGTTCTTC
TRBJ2-3 TRBV5-1 - many CASSPPGPTDTQYF TGCGCCAGCAGCCCTCCGGGGCCCACAGATACGCAGTATTTT
TRBJ2-7 TRBV7-8 TRBD1 few CASSLMDRGGGLTEQYF TGTGCCAGCAGCTTAATGGACAGGGGAGGAGGTCTTACCGAGCAGTACTTC
TRBJ1-5 TRBV4-2 TRBD1 few CASSQEGSGQINQPQHF TGTGCCAGCAGCCAAGAGGGCTCGGGACAGATCAATCAGCCCCAGCATTTT
TRBJ1-2 TRBV15 - - CATSRESGAIYGYTF TGTGCCACCAGCAGAGAGTCAGGGGCAATCTATGGCTACACCTTC
TRBJ2-6 TRBV5-1 TRBD1 many CASSIGTAGANVLTF TGCGCCAGCAGCATAGGGACAGCTGGGGCCAACGTCCTGACTTTC
TRBJ2-3 TRBV7-2 TRBD2 many CASSPTRGGYTDTQYF TGTGCCAGCAGCCCCACCCGGGGGGGGTACACAGATACGCAGTATTTT
TRBJ1-4 TRBV7-9 TRBD1 many CASSPLGTDGSEKLFF TGTGCCAGCAGCCCCCTAGGGACAGACGGGAGTGAAAAACTGTTTTTT
TRBJ2-5 TRBV29-1 TRBD2 many CSVGTSGGVETQYF TGCAGCGTGGGGACTAGCGGGGGAGTAGAGACCCAGTACTTC
TRBJ1-3 TRBV7-6 - many CASSLTPLGAGGNTIYF TGTGCCAGCAGCTTAACCCCCTTGGGGGCAGGTGGAAACACCATATATTTT
TRBJ2-1 TRBV5-1 - many CASSLEGRSNEQFF TGCGCCAGCAGCTTGGAAGGGAGAAGCAATGAGCAGTTCTTC
TRBJ1-1 TRBV11-1 - - CASSLPQTRTEAFF TGTGCCAGCAGCTTACCGCAGACCCGCACTGAAGCTTTCTTT
TRBJ1-5 TRBV6-2/TRBV6-3 - many CASTSGQPQHF TGTGCCAGCACATCCGGTCAGCCCCAGCATTTT
TRBJ2-3 TRBV24-1 - many CATSDGGLDTQYF TGTGCCACCAGTGATGGGGGATTAGATACGCAGTATTTT
TRBJ2-7 TRBV7-8 TRBD2 many CASSLERTSGGLPNEQYF TGTGCCAGCAGCTTAGAACGGACTAGCGGGGGACTCCCAAACGAGCAGTACTTC
TRBJ2-1 TRBV6-5 TRBD1 many CASSYSYPPGQGNYNEQFF TGTGCCAGCAGTTACTCGTATCCACCGGGACAGGGAAACTACAATGAGCAGTTCTTC
TRBJ2-5 TRBV15 - many CATSRDVQETQYF TGTGCCACCAGCAGAGACGTACAAGAGACCCAGTACTTC
TRBJ2-1 TRBV7-2 - few CASSLWRNPSYNEQFF TGTGCCAGCAGCCTATGGCGGAACCCCTCCTACAATGAGCAGTTCTTC
TRBJ1-5 TRBV4-3 - few CASKLRTFSGNQPQHF TGCGCCAGCAAGCTCCGGACGTTTAGTGGCAATCAGCCCCAGCATTTT
TRBJ1-1 TRBV5-1 - many CASSPGTENTEAFF TGCGCCAGCAGCCCCGGGACGGAGAACACTGAAGCTTTCTTT
TRBJ1-1 TRBV7-8 - few CASSLLRRLRGLLNTEAFF TGTGCCAGCAGCTTACTTCGGAGACTCAGGGGCTTGTTGAACACTGAAGCTTTCTTT
TRBJ1-6 TRBV6-6 - few CASLGRASPLHF TGTGCCAGCCTTGGTAGGGCTTCACCCCTCCACTTT
TRBJ1-1 TRBV29-1 - few CSVETTFGTEAFF TGCAGCGTTGAAACGACATTCGGCACTGAAGCTTTCTTT
TRBJ2-1 TRBV4-2 - few CASSQGYGGGEQFF TGTGCCAGCAGCCAAGGATACGGGGGCGGTGAGCAGTTCTTC
TRBJ2-5 TRBV5-4 TRBD2 many CASSMGLARRETQYF TGTGCCAGCAGCATGGGACTAGCGAGAAGAGAGACCCAGTACTTC
TRBJ1-6 TRBV27 - few CASTMPGRGGSPLHF TGTGCCAGCACCATGCCCGGCAGGGGAGGTTCACCCCTCCACTTT
TRBJ1-1 TRBV3-1 - few CASSHNGGPMNTEAFF TGTGCCAGCAGCCATAATGGGGGTCCGATGAACACTGAAGCTTTCTTT
TRBJ2-5 TRBV7-7 - many CALGGAGETQYF TGTGCTCTAGGGGGGGCTGGGGAGACCCAGTACTTC